This is a list of T cell receptor beta chains from one sample in a study of blood T cell repertoires in COVID-19. The assay was immunoSEQ multiplex PCR, and TCRdb's table has in-frame clones only and misses some. The sample records fewer than 300,000 clones, roughly 86% being singletons. The specimen sequenced was peripheral blood. All receptors derive from a man in his forties who had recovered from COVID-19. The CDR3 runs from the conserved cysteine through the conserved F or W. Fields, in order: D gene, J gene, clone size, V gene, CDR3 DNA, CDR3 protein. A D gene is named only where the DNA matches it firmly. Size is omitted from some rows. Given values are once, few, many or a class for expanded clones.

D: NA
J: TRBJ2-1
size: NA
V: TRBV5-1
DNA: TGCGCCAGCAGCTTGGGGGCCTCCTACAATGAGCAGTTCTTC
CDR3: CASSLGASYNEQFF

D: NA
J: TRBJ1-1
size: NA
V: TRBV30
DNA: TGTGCCTGGAGTTCAGGGAGGGCTGAAGCTTTCTTT
CDR3: CAWSSGRAEAFF

D: NA
J: TRBJ2-3
size: NA
V: TRBV3-1/TRBV3-2
DNA: TGTGCCAGCAGCCGAGACGTTAGCACAGATACGCAGTATTTT
CDR3: CASSRDVSTDTQYF

D: NA
J: TRBJ2-5
size: NA
V: TRBV5-6
DNA: TGTGCCAGCAGCTGGGACACCGGAGGGACCCAGTACTTC
CDR3: CASSWDTGGTQYF

D: NA
J: TRBJ2-3
size: NA
V: TRBV5-4
DNA: TGTGCCAGCAGAGGAGGCGTCGGATTCACAGATACGCAGTATTTT
CDR3: CASRGGVGFTDTQYF

D: NA
J: TRBJ2-2
size: NA
V: TRBV7-2
DNA: TGTGCCAGCAGCCCTACCCGAGCAACCTTTACGAACACCGGGGAGCTGTTTTTT
CDR3: CASSPTRATFTNTGELFF

D: TRBD2
J: TRBJ2-3
size: few
V: TRBV13
DNA: TGTGCCAGCAGCCGCGACGGACTAGCGGGAGGCGTTAGCACAGATACGCAGTATTTT
CDR3: CASSRDGLAGGVSTDTQYF

D: NA
J: TRBJ1-5
size: many
V: TRBV6-5
DNA: TGTGCCAGCAGGCGAACGGGAGGGATTCAGCCCCAGCATTTT
CDR3: CASRRTGGIQPQHF

D: NA
J: TRBJ1-1
size: NA
V: TRBV2
DNA: TGTGCCAGCAGTGAACGACCGAGCGGGACTGAAGCTTTCTTT
CDR3: CASSERPSGTEAFF

D: TRBD1
J: TRBJ1-2
size: NA
V: TRBV19
DNA: TGTGCCAGTAGTCTCACGGACAGGGTTAACTATGGCTACACCTTC
CDR3: CASSLTDRVNYGYTF

D: NA
J: TRBJ2-7
size: few
V: TRBV2
DNA: TGTGCCAGCAGTGAAAGGCGAGGCTACGAGCAGTACTTC
CDR3: CASSERRGYEQYF

D: TRBD1
J: TRBJ2-4
size: many
V: TRBV27
DNA: TGTGCCAGCAGTCCCTTGACAGGGTCAGAGTTGGCCAAAAACATTCAGTACTTC
CDR3: CASSPLTGSELAKNIQYF

D: NA
J: TRBJ1-5
size: NA
V: TRBV27
DNA: TGTGCCAGCAGGACAGGAGATAATCAGCCCCAGCATTTT
CDR3: CASRTGDNQPQHF

D: NA
J: TRBJ2-1
size: NA
V: TRBV6-1
DNA: TGTGCCAGCAGTGAACGGCGGGGCAATGAGCAGTTCTTC
CDR3: CASSERRGNEQFF

D: TRBD2
J: TRBJ2-7
size: NA
V: TRBV5-5
DNA: TGTGCCAGCAGCCCCTCAACTAGCGGGGGGGCGTCCTACGAGCAGTACTTC
CDR3: CASSPSTSGGASYEQYF

D: NA
J: TRBJ2-5
size: NA
V: TRBV6-6
DNA: TGTGCCAGCAGTTACCCGGACAGTCAAGAGACCCAGTACTTC
CDR3: CASSYPDSQETQYF

D: TRBD2
J: TRBJ2-5
size: NA
V: TRBV28
DNA: TGTGCCAGCAGTTTTTTAGCGGGAGGTTCAGAGACCCAGTACTTC
CDR3: CASSFLAGGSETQYF

D: TRBD2
J: TRBJ2-7
size: NA
V: TRBV5-4
DNA: TGTGCCAGCAGCTCCCGAAGCGGGAGGATCGACGAGCAGTACTTC
CDR3: CASSSRSGRIDEQYF

D: NA
J: TRBJ2-7
size: once
V: TRBV19
DNA: TGTGCCAGTAGTAGCCTGACAGGGAGGTTAGGATACGAGCAGTACTTC
CDR3: CASSSLTGRLGYEQYF

D: TRBD2
J: TRBJ2-3
size: NA
V: TRBV4-3
DNA: TGCGCCAGCAGCCAAGATTTGCGGCGGGGGGGCTTAAAGGGATATACGCAGTATTTT
CDR3: CASSQDLRRGGLKGYTQYF

D: TRBD1
J: TRBJ1-2
size: NA
V: TRBV7-8
DNA: TGTGCCAGCAGCAGAGGCACAGGGGGCGTCCATGGCTACACCTTC
CDR3: CASSRGTGGVHGYTF

D: TRBD2
J: TRBJ2-7
size: NA
V: TRBV27
DNA: TGTGCCAGCAGTTTAGGGGCTAGCGGGGTCGGCGAGCAGTACTTC
CDR3: CASSLGASGVGEQYF

D: TRBD2
J: TRBJ2-3
size: NA
V: TRBV19
DNA: TGTGCCAGTAGCGGACGGGGGGTCACAGATACGCAGTATTTT
CDR3: CASSGRGVTDTQYF

D: TRBD2
J: TRBJ2-3
size: NA
V: TRBV7-6
DNA: TGTGCCAGCAGTAGCGGGGGGCCGAATACGCAGTATTTT
CDR3: CASSSGGPNTQYF

D: TRBD1
J: TRBJ2-3
size: NA
V: TRBV5-1
DNA: TGCGCCAGCAGCTTCATGACAGGGGGCGGCACAGATACGCAGTATTTT
CDR3: CASSFMTGGGTDTQYF

D: NA
J: TRBJ1-1
size: NA
V: TRBV6-5
DNA: TGTGCCAGCAGTTACGCACCCAGGGGCGGTGCTGAAGCTTTCTTT
CDR3: CASSYAPRGGAEAFF

D: TRBD1
J: TRBJ2-1
size: NA
V: TRBV19
DNA: TGTGCCAGTAAAGGGACAGGTGATTTGCGTGTGCAGTTCTTC
CDR3: CASKGTGDLRVQFF

D: TRBD2
J: TRBJ2-3
size: NA
V: TRBV2
DNA: TGTGCCAGCAGTGAGCTAGCGGGAGAGTATGGCACAGATACGCAGTATTTT
CDR3: CASSELAGEYGTDTQYF

D: NA
J: TRBJ1-6
size: few
V: TRBV7-3
DNA: TGTGCCAGCAGCATTACCCCAGGGGACTCACCCCTCCACTTT
CDR3: CASSITPGDSPLHF

D: TRBD2
J: TRBJ2-1
size: NA
V: TRBV29-1
DNA: TGCAGCGTTGAAGGGGGGCGGACTAGCGGGACCAATGAGCAGTTCTTC
CDR3: CSVEGGRTSGTNEQFF

D: TRBD1
J: TRBJ2-1
size: NA
V: TRBV19
DNA: TGTGCCAGTAGTACTCACAGGGGGCGGTTGAACAATGAGCAGTTCTTC
CDR3: CASSTHRGRLNNEQFF

D: TRBD2
J: TRBJ2-2
size: NA
V: TRBV3-1/TRBV3-2
DNA: TGTGCCAGCAGCCAAAGACTAGCGAACGGGGAGCTGTTTTTT
CDR3: CASSQRLANGELFF

D: TRBD1
J: TRBJ1-2
size: NA
V: TRBV4-3
DNA: TGCGCCAGCAGCCAGGACAGGGGGGACTATGGCTACACCTTC
CDR3: CASSQDRGDYGYTF

D: TRBD1
J: TRBJ1-2
size: NA
V: TRBV27
DNA: TGTGCCAGCAGTTTAGACAGGGCCCCCTATGGCTACACCTTC
CDR3: CASSLDRAPYGYTF

D: TRBD1
J: TRBJ1-1
size: few
V: TRBV19
DNA: TGTGCCAGTAGTATAGTACTGGAGGGGGCGGAAGCTTTCTTT
CDR3: CASSIVLEGAEAFF